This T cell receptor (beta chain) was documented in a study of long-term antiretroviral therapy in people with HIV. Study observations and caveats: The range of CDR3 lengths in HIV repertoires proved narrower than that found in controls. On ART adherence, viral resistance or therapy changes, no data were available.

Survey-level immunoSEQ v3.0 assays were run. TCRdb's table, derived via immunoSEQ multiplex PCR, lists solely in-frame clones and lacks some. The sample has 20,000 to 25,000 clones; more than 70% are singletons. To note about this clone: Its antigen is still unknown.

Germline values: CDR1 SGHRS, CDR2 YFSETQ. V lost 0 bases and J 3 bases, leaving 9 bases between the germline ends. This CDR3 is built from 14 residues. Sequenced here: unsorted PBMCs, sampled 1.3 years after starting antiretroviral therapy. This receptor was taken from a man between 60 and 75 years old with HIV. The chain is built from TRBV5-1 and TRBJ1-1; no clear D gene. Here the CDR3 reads CASSLVEGHTEAFF. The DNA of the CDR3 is TGCGCCAGCAGCTTGGTAGAGGGCCACACTGAAGCTTTCTTT.